These 5 T cell receptor beta chains share one sample of origin, sequenced in a study of CD8 T cell repertoires and HIV-1 epitope variants. For these TCRs, the target antigens are not known. Assay: immunoSEQ multiplex PCR; the TCRdb copy retains only in-frame clones and omits some. This table holds around 5,200 clones, less than 75% found once. Source material: cultured CD8+ T cells derived from PBMCs. The source is a male donor with HIV.

The CDR3 is CASSVNRDGKTEAFF. DNA of the CDR3: TGTGCCAGCAGTGTAAACAGGGACGGGAAAACTGAAGCTTTCTTT. V usage is TRBV6-1 and J usage is TRBJ1-1; D is perhaps TRBD1 (6 bases). V lost 4 bases and J lost 5, with 17 bases in between. Per the germline V gene, CDR1 is MNHNS and CDR2 is SASEGT. The CDR3 has 15 amino acids.

This clone was seen just once. The chain carries TRBV7-9 and TRBJ1-5, with D perhaps matching TRBD1 (6 bases). The germline V and J ends were trimmed by 3 bases and 7 bases, with 16 bases remaining between them. CDR1 is SEHNR and CDR2 is FQNEAQ in the germline V gene (reference sequence). This CDR3 region has 15 residues. The CDR3 nucleotides read TGTGCCAGCAGCTTGGATGGGGGCCGAGACCAGCCCCAGCATTTT. Its translation: CASSLDGGRDQPQHF.

The chain employs TRBV6-6 and TRBJ1-2; 8 bases are shared with TRBD1. This CDR3 comprises 16 residues. After removal of 0 bases from V and 6 bases from J, the junction contained 9 bases not matched to a gene. Per the germline V gene, CDR1 is MNHNY and CDR2 is SVGAGI (reference sequence). The CDR3 bases are TGTGCCAGCAGTTACTCCTTGCCAGGGGGCGCGGATGGCTACACCTTC. It translates to CASSYSLPGGADGYTF.

This sequence joins TRBV5-1 and TRBJ1-1; 8 positions match TRBD1. Germline V gives CDR1 SGHRS, CDR2 YFSETQ. The length of the CDR3 is 15 residues. V trimming: 0 bases; J trimming: 4 bases; junction bases outside the gene matches: 5. The CDR3 loop reads CASSLGQGLFTEAFF. The CDR3 DNA sequence: TGCGCCAGCAGCTTGGGACAGGGGCTCTTCACTGAAGCTTTCTTT.

This rearrangement joins TRBV18 to TRBJ1-1, with D unclear. The CDR3 loop spans 15 amino acids. The ends were cut back, 0 bases at V and 3 bases at J, with 11 bases in the middle. CDR1 and CDR2 (germline): KGHSH, LQKENI. CDR3 region: CASSPPGLADTEAFF. The CDR3, as DNA: TGTGCCAGCTCACCACCTGGACTGGCGGACACTGAAGCTTTCTTT. The entire variable domain, with the rest obtained from reference TRBV18 and TRBJ1-1, is as follows: NAGVMQNPRHLVRRRGQEARLRCSPMKGHSHVYWYRQLPEEGLKFMVYLQKENIIDESGMPKERFSAEFPKEGPSILRIQQVVRGDSAAYFCASSPPGLADTEAFFGQGTRLTVV.